These T cell receptor beta chains were read from a single sample in a study of cytomegalovirus exposure and HLA in healthy donors. Libraries were prepared by immunoSEQ multiplex PCR; TCRdb keeps only in-frame clonotypes and omits some of them. The repertoire holds some 160,000 clones, about 72% seen once, with 1.4% in the top ten. The sequenced sample consisted of PBMCs. The receptors originated from a male donor in good health and CMV-seronegative. Both conserved end residues are part of each CDR3. The order of the fields is V gene, CDR3 protein.

TRBV9	CASSSTGGSYEQYF
TRBV10-3	CASGTGDQPQHF
TRBV7-2	CASSFGQANQPQHF
TRBV2	CASTGGNSGGSLF
TRBV11-1	CASSHIEAEAFF
TRBV10-3	CAISSRGGQGTDTQYF
TRBV10-2	CASRELANEQFF
TRBV21-1	CASSKGRTSGSYEQYF
TRBV18	CASSRWGSGDSYEQYF
TRBV10-3	CAISVAGGPADTQYF
TRBV9	CASSVPSGNNEQFF
TRBV7-2	CASSLAMEGTEAFF
TRBV4-2	CASSHPNAGSGSYSYEQYF
TRBV5-8	CASSLLVQNSPLHF
TRBV18	CASSQTSGETDTQYF
TRBV4-2	CASSQESRTGGSPLHF
TRBV11-1	CASSPTSGRPDTQYF
TRBV18	CASSRTGGTEAFF
TRBV7-2	CASSPMREMFHEQYF
TRBV19	CASSVVASINEQFF
TRBV6-5	CASSPLASGNTEAFF
TRBV19	CASNPGQGLSYEQYF
TRBV27	CASSLFGGTSRDQPQHF
TRBV27	CASSSPGTGDGEQYF
TRBV6-5	CASSQGYGQPQHF
TRBV27	CASSLGGGVKNIQYF
TRBV7-2	CASSRTGGGSGANVLTF
TRBV6-5	CASSYGGTASGNTIYF
TRBV6-5	CASKGLPGDTQYF